The next 15 T cell receptor beta chains were all read from a single sample in a study of blood T cell repertoires in COVID-19. TCRdb's copy holds only in-frame clones and misses some; the assay was immunoSEQ multiplex PCR. In the table there are a few hundred thousand clones, around 82% of which are singletons. The source material was PBMCs or T cells enriched from blood (not recorded which). Source of these receptors: a man over 45 who had recovered from COVID-19.

The rearrangement uses TRBV25-1 and TRBJ1-1; D unresolved. V was shortened by 3 bases and J by 6 bases, with 11 bases between the two germline ends. CDR3 length: 13 residues. CDR1 MGHDK and CDR2 SYGVNS come from the germline V gene. The CDR3 region is CASSERGSAEAFF. The CDR3 nucleotides are TGTGCCAGCAGTGAGCGGGGTAGCGCTGAAGCTTTCTTT. Full variable domain (outside the CDR3, taken from reference TRBV25-1 and TRBJ1-1): EADIYQTPRYLVIGTGKKITLECSQTMGHDKMYWYQQDPGMELHLIHYSYGVNSTEKGDLSSESTVSRIRTEHFPLTLESARPSHTSQYLCASSERGSAEAFFGQGTRLTVV.

CDR3 nucleotide sequence: TGTGCCAGCAGCAAAGGACTAGCGGGAGCCACCGGGGAGCTGTTTTTT. Translation: CASSKGLAGATGELFF. This rearrangement joins TRBV21-1 to TRBJ2-2; the table calls TRBD2, which could not be checked here. TRBV21-1 is a documented pseudogene. The CDR3 length is 16 residues.

V usage is TRBV6-5 and J usage is TRBJ1-3; possibly TRBD1 for D (5 bases). CDR1 is MNHEY, CDR2 SVGAGI, per germline. V lost 11 bases to trimming and J lost 4 bases, with 18 bases between them. CDR3 length: 14 residues. CDR3 nucleotides: TGTGCCTCTCTCGTGGAGGGGCGAGGAAACACCATATATTTT. The encoded protein is CASLVEGRGNTIYF.

J is TRBJ2-5 and V is TRBV20-1; possible D gene TRBD2, 5 bases. CDR1 and CDR2 (germline): DFQATT, SNEGSKA (reference sequence). This CDR3 has 14 residues. Trimming took 5 bases from V and 3 from J, leaving 16 bases between them. In DNA, the CDR3 is TGCAGTGCTCGTGGACTGAGAATTAAAGAGACCCAGTACTTC. This sequence encodes CSARGLRIKETQYF.

The chain uses TRBV7-9 and TRBJ1-2, with TRBD1 identical over 7 bases. This CDR3 has 14 residues. Per the germline V gene, CDR1 is SEHNR and CDR2 is FQNEAQ (reference sequence). The J segment lost 4 bases and the V segment lost 1 base, leaving 3 bases of the junction unmatched. The CDR3 DNA sequence: TGTGCCAGCAGCTTAGACAGGGGAAGCTATGGCTACACCTTC. Protein product: CASSLDRGSYGYTF.

The rearrangement joins TRBV18 to TRBJ1-1; the match to TRBD1 covers 7 bases. This CDR3 is built from 17 residues. The V and J ends lost 0 bases and 0 bases, in that order; junction bases with no gene match: 7. Germline lookup yields CDR1 KGHSH and CDR2 LQKENI. The CDR3 DNA reads TGTGCCAGCTCACCACCCAGGACAGGTAAAATGAACACTGAAGCTTTCTTT. Protein product: CASSPPRTGKMNTEAFF.

The chain joins TRBV5-6 to TRBJ2-6, with 14 positions matching TRBD2. Germline-derived CDR1 and CDR2 are SGHDT and YYEEEE. V dropped 4 bases and J dropped 3; count of bases not matched to a gene: 6. CDR3 length: 18 amino acids. The CDR3 DNA reads TGTGCCAGCAGCGTGACTAGCGGGAGGGCTTATGGGGCCAACGTCCTGACTTTC. Its protein is CASSVTSGRAYGANVLTF.

This rearrangement joins TRBV5-4 to TRBJ2-5, with 8 bases aligning to TRBD1. The germline CDR1 and CDR2 sequences are SGHNT and YYREEE (reference sequence). V shed 6 bases, J shed 5 bases, and the junction held 9 bases outside the gene matches. CDR3 length: 14 amino acids. This chain's CDR3 is CASTPATGVETQYF. CDR3 sequence (DNA): TGTGCCAGCACCCCCGCGACAGGGGTGGAGACCCAGTACTTC.

The CDR3: CATRRTGLNSPLHF. DNA for the CDR3: TGTGCCACCCGCAGGACAGGGCTTAATTCACCCCTCCACTTT. The chain links TRBV19 to TRBJ1-6; 8 bases fit TRBD1. The J segment lost 6 bases and the V segment lost 10 bases, leaving 8 bases of the junction unmatched. The CDR3 totals 14 residues. CDR1 is LNHDA and CDR2 is SQIVND in the germline V gene (reference sequence). Full variable domain (outside the CDR3, taken from reference TRBV19 and TRBJ1-6): DGGITQSPKYLFRKEGQNVTLSCEQNLNHDAMYWYRQDPGQGLRLIYYSQIVNDFQKGDIAEGYSVSREKKESFPLTVTSAQKNPTAFYLCATRRTGLNSPLHFGNGTRLTVT.

The V gene is TRBV7-2, the J gene TRBJ2-5; D is undetermined. Looked up from germline, CDR1 is SGHTA and CDR2 is FQGNSA. V was cut by 6 bases and J by 3 bases, with 5 bases left in between. The CDR3 runs 11 residues. CDR3 in amino acids: CASSPKETQYF. The CDR3 nucleotides read TGTGCCAGCAGTCCTAAAGAGACCCAGTACTTC.

The chain couples TRBV6-5 to TRBJ2-5; 8 nucleotides agree with TRBD1. The CDR3 consists of 16 residues. Trimming cost V 4 bases and J 3 bases; bases outside gene matches: 10. Germline V gene lookup returns CDR1 MNHEY and CDR2 SVGAGI. The CDR3 sequence: CASSFSGQGPKETQYF. The CDR3 region has the DNA TGTGCCAGCAGTTTTTCTGGACAGGGCCCCAAAGAGACCCAGTACTTC.

The chain employs TRBV27 and TRBJ2-7; possible D gene TRBD2, 5 bases. The V end was cut by 5 bases, the J end by 4 bases, with 18 bases between. The CDR3 is 15 residues long. Germline CDR1 and CDR2: MNHEY and SMNVEV (reference sequence). The CDR3 DNA reads TGTGCCAGCAGTCTCCAAGGAGAGGGAATTTACGAGCAGTACTTC. Protein: CASSLQGEGIYEQYF.

Concerning this clone itself: This specimen includes other DNA sequences encoding the same CDR3. The chain carries TRBV18 and TRBJ2-3, with TRBD1 matching over 8 bases. Germline CDR1 reads KGHSH; CDR2 reads LQKENI. J gave up 0 bases and V 3 bases, and 2 bases lay outside the gene matches. The CDR3 sequence is 15 residues long. The CDR3 region has the DNA TGTGCCAGCTCACCTCGACAGGGGAGCACAGATACGCAGTATTTT. Translation: CASSPRQGSTDTQYF.

J is TRBJ2-3 and V is TRBV7-2, with D possibly being TRBD1 (6 bases). The V gene lost 11 bases and the J gene lost 7 bases, with 13 bases spanning the gap. The CDR3 spans 11 residues. The germline CDR1 and CDR2 sequences are SGHTA and FQGNSA. CDR3: CAATGTYTQYF. In nucleotides, the CDR3 is TGTGCCGCCACAGGGACGTATACGCAGTATTTT.

The rearrangement uses TRBV7-3 and TRBJ1-1; D is unclear. The ends were cut back, 1 base at V and 0 bases at J, with 21 bases in the middle. Germline V gene lookup returns CDR1 SGHTA and CDR2 FQGTGA. The CDR3 runs to 19 residues. DNA for the CDR3: TGTGCCAGCAGCTTAAACCCCACAGCCCTTGACCTTATGAACACTGAAGCTTTCTTT. Translating it yields CASSLNPTALDLMNTEAFF.